One and the same sample provided the 32 T cell receptor beta chains below, sequenced in a study of T cell changes during pregnancy in multiple sclerosis. Assay: immunoSEQ multiplex PCR; the TCRdb copy retains only in-frame clones and omits some. The table shows more than 40,000 clones, with roughly 94% occurring only once. The specimen was CD4+ T cells from peripheral blood mononuclear cells, collected in the second trimester of pregnancy. These receptors came from a female donor with multiple sclerosis, enrolled in a pregnancy study.

This sequence joins TRBV30 and TRBJ1-1; D remains ambiguous. CDR1 and CDR2 from the germline V gene are GTSNPN and SVGIG (reference sequence). The CDR3 is 15 amino acids. V was cut by 4 bases and J by 1 base, with 16 bases left in between. CDR3 sequence reads: CAWTPPRSWNTEAFF. In nucleotides, the CDR3 is TGTGCCTGGACGCCCCCGAGGAGTTGGAACACTGAAGCTTTCTTT. Filled out from reference TRBV30 and TRBJ1-1, the complete variable domain reads SQTIHQWPATLVQPVGSPLSLECTVEGTSNPNLYWYRQAAGRGLQLLFYSVGIGQISSEVPQNLSASRPQDRQFILSSKKLLLSDSGFYLCAWTPPRSWNTEAFFGQGTRLTVV.

The chain carries TRBV4-3 and TRBJ2-2; 7 positions agree with TRBD2. CDR1 is LGHNA and CDR2 is YSLEER in the germline V gene. The CDR3 spans 16 residues. Unmatched junction bases numbered 4, after V lost 0 bases and J lost 3 bases. This CDR3 reads CASSQDTGGHTGELFF. The CDR3 nucleotides are TGCGCCAGCAGCCAAGACACGGGGGGACACACCGGGGAGCTGTTTTTT.

This chain uses TRBV4-3 with TRBJ2-1, with 8 bases fitting TRBD2. Per germline, CDR1 LGHNA and CDR2 YSLEER. The ends lost 0 bases at V and 9 bases at J; junction bases unmatched: 7. The length of the CDR3 is 15 residues. CDR3 in DNA: TGCGCCAGCAGCCAAGATACGGGGGGGGGCCTTGAGCAGTTCTTC. Amino acid sequence: CASSQDTGGGLEQFF.

The chain is built from TRBV18 and TRBJ1-1; D gene ambiguous. V was clipped by 6 bases and J by 3 bases, with 11 bases between them. Germline CDR1 is KGHSH and CDR2 is LQKENI. This CDR3 spans 13 amino acids. CDR3 amino acids: CASSLRSDTEAFF. The CDR3 DNA sequence: TGTGCCAGCTCCCTCCGGAGCGACACTGAAGCTTTCTTT.

The chain couples TRBV7-3 to TRBJ1-1; no clear D gene. The CDR3 loop spans 14 amino acids. V was cut by 4 bases and J by 1 base, with 10 bases left in between. Germline V CDR1 and CDR2: SGHTA, FQGTGA. CDR3 sequence reads: CASSWSHGNTEAFF. The CDR3 DNA sequence: TGTGCCAGCAGCTGGAGTCACGGGAACACTGAAGCTTTCTTT.

V and J are TRBV10-3 and TRBJ2-7, with D perhaps matching TRBD1 (6 bases). This CDR3 is 13 amino acids long. Germline loops: CDR1 ENHRY, CDR2 SYGVKD. The V end lost 6 bases, the J end lost 6 bases, and 15 bases lay between the germline ends. CDR3 in amino acids: CAIRGPKTGEQYF. CDR3 DNA sequence: TGTGCCATCAGGGGACCGAAGACAGGCGAGCAGTACTTC.

This chain connects TRBV30 to TRBJ1-2; no clear D. Germline assignment: CDR1 GTSNPN and CDR2 SVGIG (reference sequence). Trimming took 0 bases from V and 7 from J, leaving 9 bases between them. This CDR3 contains 12 residues. The CDR3 loop is CAWSVSLPGYTF. The CDR3 DNA is TGTGCCTGGAGTGTATCTCTCCCTGGCTACACCTTC. The full variable domain, its missing parts supplied by reference TRBV30 and TRBJ1-2, is SQTIHQWPATLVQPVGSPLSLECTVEGTSNPNLYWYRQAAGRGLQLLFYSVGIGQISSEVPQNLSASRPQDRQFILSSKKLLLSDSGFYLCAWSVSLPGYTFGSGTRLTVV.

This sequence joins TRBV10-3 and TRBJ1-5, with a possible D match to TRBD1 (6 bases). CDR1 and CDR2 from the germline V gene are ENHRY and SYGVKD. This CDR3 spans 15 amino acids. V lost 5 bases and J lost 0, with 11 bases in between. The CDR3 DNA reads TGTGCCATCAGTCTTGAGGGGGATAGCAATCAGCCCCAGCATTTT. The encoded protein is CAISLEGDSNQPQHF.

The V gene is TRBV5-4, the J gene TRBJ1-3; a weak D match, TRBD1 (6 bases). The CDR3 runs 16 residues. Trimming removed 0 bases at V and 4 bases at J, with 14 bases between. CDR1 is SGHNT and CDR2 is YYREEE in the germline V gene (reference sequence). The CDR3 coding sequence is TGTGCCAGCAGCTTGGTAGCGGGGGCGAGCGGAAACACCATATATTTT. This sequence encodes CASSLVAGASGNTIYF.

The J gene is TRBJ2-1, the V gene TRBV7-6, with D maybe TRBD1 (6 bases). CDR3 length: 16 residues. CDR1 SGHVS and CDR2 FNYEAQ come from the germline V gene. V was clipped by 1 base and J by 3 bases, with 13 bases between them. The CDR3 here is CASSLGPPTGYNEQFF. CDR3 nucleotide sequence: TGTGCCAGCAGCTTAGGCCCTCCGACAGGCTACAATGAGCAGTTCTTC.

The V call is TRBV7-8, the J call TRBJ1-1; perhaps TRBD1 as D (6 bases). Trimming removed 5 bases from V and 5 bases from J, with 18 bases in between. Germline lookup yields CDR1 SGHVS and CDR2 FQNEAQ. This CDR3 has 15 amino acids. The CDR3 sequence: CASSVERTGNTEAFF. DNA of the CDR3: TGTGCCAGCAGCGTAGAAAGAACAGGGAATACTGAAGCTTTCTTT.

Only one count was recorded for this clone. The chain joins TRBV7-9 to TRBJ1-1; the D gene is possibly TRBD1 (6 bases). Germline CDR1 and CDR2: SEHNR and FQNEAQ (reference sequence). This CDR3 is 14 amino acids long. The germline V and J ends were trimmed by 4 bases and 5 bases, with 14 bases remaining between them. The CDR3 DNA follows: TGTGCCAGCAGCTCCACAGGGTCTGGGACTGAAGCTTTCTTT. Amino acids: CASSSTGSGTEAFF.

J is TRBJ2-2 and V is TRBV4-1; possible D gene TRBD2, 7 bases. The CDR3 length is 15 residues. V lost 6 bases and J lost 5, with 16 bases in between. Looked up from germline, CDR1 is MGHRA and CDR2 is YSYEKL. CDR3 sequence: CASRGRGEKTGELFF. The CDR3 DNA reads TGCGCCAGCAGGGGGAGGGGGGAGAAGACCGGGGAGCTGTTTTTT.

This clone has only one observation. V is TRBV18 and J is TRBJ1-2; no clear D gene. The germline V and J ends were trimmed by 6 bases and 4 bases, with 24 bases remaining between them. This CDR3 is 17 amino acids long. CDR1 and CDR2 (germline): KGHSH, LQKENI. The CDR3 region has the DNA TGTGCCAGCTCGGTGAACTTCCTCGGCCAGGATGGCTATGGCTACACCTTC. Translation: CASSVNFLGQDGYGYTF.

The chain couples TRBV18 to TRBJ1-5, with 7 bases fitting TRBD1. V lost 6 bases to trimming and J lost 5 bases; unmatched junction nucleotides: 4. The CDR3 consists of 13 residues. Germline CDR1 and CDR2: KGHSH and LQKENI. The CDR3 loop reads CASSPDRDQPQHF. CDR3 in DNA: TGTGCCAGCTCCCCAGACAGGGATCAGCCCCAGCATTTT.

The chain employs TRBV29-1 and TRBJ2-1; D perhaps matches TRBD1 (6 bases). The germline V gene encodes CDR1 SQVTM and CDR2 ANQGSEA. Trimming took off 0 bases at V and 0 bases at J, with 9 bases between the two ends. CDR3 length: 15 residues. The CDR3 coding sequence is TGCAGCGTTGAAGAGGGGGCCCCCTCCTACAATGAGCAGTTCTTC. The encoded protein is CSVEEGAPSYNEQFF.

V is TRBV19 and J is TRBJ2-3; TRBD1 matches at 10 bases. Germline assignment: CDR1 LNHDA and CDR2 SQIVND (reference sequence). J lost 0 bases, V lost 5 bases, and 5 bases had no gene match. The CDR3 loop spans 16 amino acids. CDR3 amino acids: CASSSRQGASTDTQYF. CDR3 in DNA: TGTGCCAGTAGTTCTCGACAGGGGGCCAGCACAGATACGCAGTATTTT. Filled out from reference TRBV19 and TRBJ2-3, the complete variable domain reads DGGITQSPKYLFRKEGQNVTLSCEQNLNHDAMYWYRQDPGQGLRLIYYSQIVNDFQKGDIAEGYSVSREKKESFPLTVTSAQKNPTAFYLCASSSRQGASTDTQYFGPGTRLTVL.

The chain couples TRBV5-6 to TRBJ1-3; no definite D call. The germline V gene has CDR1 SGHDT and CDR2 YYEEEE. The CDR3 loop spans 14 amino acids. The V end lost 0 bases, the J end lost 1 base, and 5 bases lay between the germline ends. The CDR3 bases are TGTGCCAGCAGCTTGGGTTTATCTGGAAACACCATATATTTT. Protein product: CASSLGLSGNTIYF.

V usage is TRBV6-1 and J usage is TRBJ2-3; D is uncertain. The length of the CDR3 is 14 residues. The V end was cut by 8 bases, the J end by 1 base, with 13 bases between. Germline V gene data show CDR1 as MNHNS and CDR2 as SASEGT. The CDR3 DNA is TGTGCCAGCGTGCCCCGGCAGGGCACAGATACGCAGTATTTT. Its translation: CASVPRQGTDTQYF.

The V call is TRBV19, the J call TRBJ1-3, with 10 nucleotides matching TRBD1. Germline CDR1 reads LNHDA; CDR2 reads SQIVND (reference sequence). This CDR3 spans 16 amino acids. V was clipped by 5 bases and J by 3 bases; unmatched bases: 7. Here the CDR3 reads CASSGTGVLSGNTIYF. The DNA for the CDR3 is TGTGCCAGTAGTGGGACAGGGGTACTGAGTGGAAACACCATATATTTT.

V and J are TRBV6-5 and TRBJ1-6; D remains ambiguous. Germline CDR1 reads MNHEY; CDR2 reads SVGAGI. V gave up 7 bases and J gave up 7 bases, with 17 bases separating them. This CDR3 spans 15 amino acids. The CDR3: CASTGERRSNSPLHF. In DNA, the CDR3 is TGTGCCAGCACAGGTGAACGTAGAAGCAATTCACCCCTCCACTTT.

This clone was recorded a few times. The chain has TRBV7-8 and TRBJ1-2; TRBD1 agrees at 8 bases. This CDR3 comprises 16 residues. The V gene end was trimmed by 1 base and the J gene end by 7 bases; junction bases not matched to a gene: 11. The germline gives CDR1 SGHVS, CDR2 FQNEAQ. CDR3 in amino acids: CASSLGVQGAVGGYTF. For the CDR3, the DNA is TGTGCCAGCAGCTTAGGTGTCCAGGGGGCTGTAGGTGGCTACACCTTC.

This clone was counted a few times. The rearrangement links TRBV7-3 to TRBJ1-5, with D unresolved. The CDR3 is made up of 13 amino acids. The V end was cut by 2 bases, the J end by 5 bases, with 7 bases between. Germline CDR1 SGHTA, CDR2 FQGTGA. CDR3 bases: TGTGCCAGCAGCTTATCACGGGATCAGCCCCAGCATTTT. Its protein is CASSLSRDQPQHF.

This clone was seen only a few times. The chain joins TRBV6-1 to TRBJ1-1; D call uncertain. The V and J ends lost 2 bases and 8 bases respectively, with 6 bases between them. CDR3 length: 11 amino acids. Looked up from germline, CDR1 is MNHNS and CDR2 is SASEGT. The CDR3 sequence is CASSETAEAFF. In nucleotides, the CDR3 is TGTGCCAGCAGTGAAACAGCCGAAGCTTTCTTT.

This chain links TRBV5-5 with TRBJ2-7; 11 bases fit TRBD2. V gave up 9 bases and J gave up 5 bases; unmatched junction bases: 7. The CDR3 extends over 13 amino acids. Per the germline V gene, CDR1 is SGHKS and CDR2 is YYEKEE (reference sequence). CDR3 region: CATAGTSGNEQYF. The CDR3 DNA sequence: TGTGCCACCGCTGGGACTAGCGGAAACGAGCAGTACTTC.

The chain carries TRBV25-1 and TRBJ2-1; tentative D call: TRBD1 (7 bases). Trimming took 8 bases from V and 4 from J, leaving 12 bases between them. Germline lookup yields CDR1 MGHDK and CDR2 SYGVNS. The CDR3 consists of 13 residues. The CDR3, as DNA: TGTGCCAGCGGAGGGACAGTATACAATGAGCAGTTCTTC. Its translation: CASGGTVYNEQFF.

The rearrangement uses TRBV7-2 and TRBJ2-1; a weak D match, TRBD1 (6 bases). V was cut by 4 bases and J by 5 bases, with 21 bases left in between. Germline V gives CDR1 SGHTA, CDR2 FQGNSA. This CDR3 spans 17 amino acids. The CDR3 spells CASSSLLWDNPDNEQFF. CDR3 DNA: TGTGCCAGCAGCTCCCTTCTGTGGGACAACCCCGACAATGAGCAGTTCTTC. Drawing the rest from reference TRBV7-2 and TRBJ2-1, the complete variable domain is GAGVSQSPSNKVTEKGKDVELRCDPISGHTALYWYRQSLGQGLEFLIYFQGNSAPDKSGLPSDRFSAERTGGSVSTLTIQRTQQEDSAVYLCASSSLLWDNPDNEQFFGPGTRLTVL.

The chain recombines TRBV2 with TRBJ1-6, with 7 positions matching TRBD1. There are 14 residues in the CDR3. V was clipped by 6 bases and J by 4 bases; unmatched bases: 3. Germline V gives CDR1 SNHLY, CDR2 FYNNEI. The CDR3 protein is CASSGTEYNSPLHF. The CDR3 nucleotides read TGTGCCAGCAGCGGGACAGAGTATAATTCACCCCTCCACTTT.

The V gene is TRBV7-2, the J gene TRBJ1-6; TRBD1 might be the D (6 bases). The CDR3 is made up of 13 amino acids. CDR1 is SGHTA and CDR2 is FQGNSA in the germline V gene. V lost 3 bases and J lost 8, with 8 bases in between. The CDR3 nucleotides read TGTGCCAGCAGCTTTTACAGGGATTCACCCCTCCACTTT. It yields the protein CASSFYRDSPLHF.

The rearrangement links TRBV18 to TRBJ1-2; maybe TRBD1 (5 bases). The CDR3 length is 15 residues. V gave up 2 bases and J gave up 2 bases, with 12 bases separating them. Germline V CDR1 and CDR2: KGHSH, LQKENI. The CDR3 here is CASSPFPDTNYGYTF. In DNA, the CDR3 is TGTGCCAGCTCACCATTTCCGGACACCAACTATGGCTACACCTTC.

This clone was counted once. V and J are TRBV18 and TRBJ2-3; no reliable D call. Germline CDR1 is KGHSH and CDR2 is LQKENI. Deletions cut 1 base from V and 0 bases from J, with 11 bases between. This CDR3 is built from 16 residues. In DNA, the CDR3 is TGTGCCAGCTCACCACTCTCAGGTACTAGCACAGATACGCAGTATTTT. Protein: CASSPLSGTSTDTQYF. The complete variable domain, with remaining parts taken from reference TRBV18 and TRBJ2-3, reads NAGVMQNPRHLVRRRGQEARLRCSPMKGHSHVYWYRQLPEEGLKFMVYLQKENIIDESGMPKERFSAEFPKEGPSILRIQQVVRGDSAAYFCASSPLSGTSTDTQYFGPGTRLTVL.

The chain is built from TRBV7-2 and TRBJ2-2, with TRBD2 as a possible D gene (6 bases). The CDR3 is made up of 15 amino acids. V dropped 0 bases and J dropped 1 base, with 6 bases sitting between them. Per the germline V gene, CDR1 is SGHTA and CDR2 is FQGNSA. The CDR3 nucleotides are TGTGCCAGCAGCTTAGCGGGACTGAACACCGGGGAGCTGTTTTTT. Translating gives CASSLAGLNTGELFF. Full variable domain (rest looked up from reference TRBV7-2 and TRBJ2-2): GAGVSQSPSNKVTEKGKDVELRCDPISGHTALYWYRQSLGQGLEFLIYFQGNSAPDKSGLPSDRFSAERTGGSVSTLTIQRTQQEDSAVYLCASSLAGLNTGELFFGEGSRLTVL.